This TCR beta chain is drawn from a study of blood T cell repertoires in COVID-19. Study-level information: The origin of the acute and convalescent COVID-19 samples was the United States, Italy and Spain. T cells, B-cell-depleted T cells, or PBMCs provided the cDNA or gDNA that served as material.

As processed by the authors: Quantification of nucleated cells was approximated via reference gene primer amplification. Sequenced by immunoSEQ multiplex PCR; TCRdb stores in-frame clones only, minus some. That table furnishes V, J and clone size, whereas the DNA furnished D and trimming. This sample carries about 170,000 clones, around 80% of them seen once, and the ten largest clones take roughly 9.2%. In its sample, this clone was seen once. The sequence came from a woman of 80 years or more with active or convalescent COVID-19. The sequenced sample was peripheral blood.

The CDR3 DNA reads TGTGCCAGCAGCTTAGGGGCCACAGATACGCAGTATTTT. Translated, it gives CASSLGATDTQYF. V is TRBV7-2 and J is TRBJ2-3; D remains unclear. V was cut by 1 base and J by 2 bases, with 4 bases left in between. The V gene's germline CDR1 is SGHTA and CDR2 FQGNSA. The CDR3 runs to 13 residues.